The 31 T cell receptor beta chains listed next were all sequenced from one sample in a study of T cell changes during pregnancy in multiple sclerosis. TCRdb's copy holds only in-frame clones and misses some; the assay was immunoSEQ multiplex PCR. The sample has 45,000 to 55,000 clones; roughly 92% are singletons. The sequencing used CD4+ T cells from peripheral blood mononuclear cells, collected in the second trimester of pregnancy. Every receptor here comes from a female donor in good health, enrolled as a control in a pregnancy study.

V is TRBV5-1 and J is TRBJ2-3, with 7 bases aligning to TRBD2. J gave up 3 bases and V 5 bases, and 9 bases lay outside the gene matches. The CDR3 has 15 amino acids. Germline lookup yields CDR1 SGHRS and CDR2 YFSETQ. CDR3 bases: TGCGCCAGCAGGAGGGCGGGAGAAAAGACAGATACGCAGTATTTT. This codes for CASRRAGEKTDTQYF.

The chain couples TRBV5-5 to TRBJ1-5; D uncertain. The CDR3 consists of 19 residues. The germline V and J ends were trimmed by 0 bases and 6 bases, with 25 bases remaining between them. CDR1 SGHKS and CDR2 YYEKEE come from the germline V gene (reference sequence). The CDR3 sequence: CASSLGPGVGGWGGQPQHF. CDR3 sequence (DNA): TGTGCCAGCAGCTTGGGCCCTGGAGTTGGTGGGTGGGGAGGTCAGCCCCAGCATTTT.

This chain joins TRBV9 and TRBJ2-3, with D uncertain. Germline V gives CDR1 SGDLS, CDR2 YYNGEE. With 3 bases removed from V and 4 bases from J, the gap between germline ends came to 15 bases. CDR3 length: 15 amino acids. DNA for the CDR3: TGTGCCAGCAGCGACTCGACTCCGTTTGCAGATACGCAGTATTTT. Translating it yields CASSDSTPFADTQYF. The entire variable domain, with the rest obtained from reference TRBV9 and TRBJ2-3, is as follows: DSGVTQTPKHLITATGQRVTLRCSPRSGDLSVYWYQQSLDQGLQFLIQYYNGEERAKGNILERFSAQQFPDLHSELNLSSLELGDSALYFCASSDSTPFADTQYFGPGTRLTVL.

The genes are TRBV9 and TRBJ2-5; a possible D gene is TRBD1 (6 bases). V was clipped by 0 bases and J by 5 bases, with 14 bases between them. CDR3 length: 15 amino acids. Germline assignment: CDR1 SGDLS and CDR2 YYNGEE. CDR3 residues: CASSVGAGEQETQYF. The CDR3, as DNA: TGTGCCAGCAGCGTAGGGGCAGGGGAGCAGGAGACCCAGTACTTC.

The chain has TRBV6-1 and TRBJ2-7; possibly TRBD1 for D (5 bases). CDR1 and CDR2 (germline): MNHNS, SASEGT. The germline V and J ends were trimmed by 2 bases and 4 bases, with 9 bases remaining between them. This CDR3 is built from 13 residues. The CDR3 DNA reads TGTGCCAGCAGTGAACAGGGTAAATACGAGCAGTACTTC. This encodes CASSEQGKYEQYF.

V usage is TRBV2 and J usage is TRBJ1-4, with TRBD1 as a possible D gene (5 bases). The germline V and J ends were trimmed by 5 bases and 6 bases, with 7 bases remaining between them. The CDR3 is 12 residues long. In germline, CDR1 is SNHLY, CDR2 FYNNEI. DNA for the CDR3: TGTGCCAGCAGTATAGGGGATGAAAAACTGTTTTTT. Amino acids: CASSIGDEKLFF.

The V gene is TRBV4-2, the J gene TRBJ2-6; TRBD1 agrees at 9 bases. The CDR3 is 16 residues long. Germline values: CDR1 LGHNA, CDR2 YNFKEQ. V shed 3 bases, J shed 0 bases, and the junction held 0 bases outside the gene matches. The CDR3 sequence is CASSQTGGSGANVLTF. The CDR3 DNA reads as TGTGCCAGCAGCCAGACAGGGGGCTCTGGGGCCAACGTCCTGACTTTC.

V gene TRBV9 combines with J gene TRBJ2-7; 10 bases fit TRBD1. The CDR3 runs to 16 residues. The junction had 6 bases not matched to a gene; V was cut back by 0 bases and J by 3 bases. Germline V gene lookup returns CDR1 SGDLS and CDR2 YYNGEE. CDR3 sequence (DNA): TGTGCCAGCAGCGTAGTTGGGGGACAGGGGTTCTACGAGCAGTACTTC. Amino acids: CASSVVGGQGFYEQYF.

This rearrangement joins TRBV27 to TRBJ2-3, with 16 bases identical to TRBD2. In germline, CDR1 is MNHEY, CDR2 SMNVEV (reference sequence). V dropped 2 bases and J dropped 12; count of bases not matched to a gene: 2. The CDR3 has 14 amino acids. The DNA of the CDR3 is TGTGCCAGCAGTTTAGGGACTAGCGGGGGGGGACAGTATTTT. Translating it yields CASSLGTSGGGQYF.

This sequence joins TRBV5-4 and TRBJ2-1; 13 nucleotides match TRBD2. The CDR3 covers 19 residues. The V and J ends lost 0 bases and 3 bases, in that order; junction bases with no gene match: 9. The germline V gene encodes CDR1 SGHNT and CDR2 YYREEE (reference sequence). CDR3 in DNA: TGTGCCAGCAGCTTGGGGCCAACTAGCGGGGGGGCCCACTACAATGAGCAGTTCTTC. Translation gives CASSLGPTSGGAHYNEQFF. The full variable domain, in which reference TRBV5-4 and TRBJ2-1 provide the parts outside the CDR3, is ETGVTQSPTHLIKTRGQQVTLRCSSQSGHNTVSWYQQALGQGPQFIFQYYREEENGRGNFPPRFSGLQFPNYSSELNVNALELDDSALYLCASSLGPTSGGAHYNEQFFGPGTRLTVL.

The V gene is TRBV19, the J gene TRBJ2-5, with 7 bases matching TRBD2. Looked up from germline, CDR1 is LNHDA and CDR2 is SQIVND (reference sequence). The CDR3 is 12 amino acids. The V gene end was trimmed by 5 bases and the J gene end by 3 bases; junction bases not matched to a gene: 0. CDR3 sequence: CASSRGEETQYF. CDR3 sequence (DNA): TGTGCCAGTAGTCGGGGGGAAGAGACCCAGTACTTC.

The chain employs TRBV5-1 and TRBJ2-5, with 12 bases lining up with TRBD2. CDR1 is SGHRS and CDR2 is YFSETQ in the germline V gene. The CDR3 has 17 residues. V shed 0 bases and J 1 base; nucleotides not matched to a gene: 4. The CDR3 DNA reads TGCGCCAGCAGCTTGGCGGCTAGCGGGGGGGCCCAAGAGACCCAGTACTTC. Its translation is CASSLAASGGAQETQYF.

The chain joins TRBV9 to TRBJ1-6, with D hard to call. This CDR3 has 15 amino acids. The V end lost 0 bases, the J end lost 6 bases, and 10 bases lay between the germline ends. The germline V gene encodes CDR1 SGDLS and CDR2 YYNGEE. The CDR3 protein is CASSVGLAGNSPLHF. Written as DNA, the CDR3 is TGTGCCAGCAGCGTAGGTCTGGCAGGTAATTCACCCCTCCACTTT.

Notes on this clone: A read error may produce the germline difference seen at one junction end. V is TRBV4-2 and J is TRBJ2-1, with 7 nucleotides matching TRBD2. CDR3 length: 16 amino acids. CDR1 LGHNA and CDR2 YNFKEQ come from the germline V gene. The CDR3: CASSQGTSDYYNGQFF. CDR3 nucleotides: TGTGCCAGCAGCCAAGGCACTAGCGATTACTACAATGGGCAGTTCTTC.

The chain carries TRBV7-2 and TRBJ1-2, with no clear D. The germline V and J ends were trimmed by 5 bases and 5 bases, with 12 bases remaining between them. The CDR3 is 13 amino acids. Germline CDR1 and CDR2: SGHTA and FQGNSA. The CDR3, as DNA: TGTGCCAGCAGCCAGCGCCGTCCATATGGCTACACCTTC. This encodes CASSQRRPYGYTF.

The DNA for the CDR3 is TGTGCCAGCAGTTTAGGAGCGGGGGTAGATACGCAGTATTTT. Translated, it gives CASSLGAGVDTQYF. This rearrangement joins TRBV28 to TRBJ2-3, with 8 bases aligning to TRBD2. The CDR3 is 14 amino acids. The V gene end was trimmed by 2 bases and the J gene end by 5 bases; junction bases not matched to a gene: 3. Looked up from germline, CDR1 is MDHEN and CDR2 is SYDVKM.

The chain carries TRBV9 and TRBJ2-5; TRBD1 might be the D (5 bases). Germline CDR1 and CDR2: SGDLS and YYNGEE. Between the trimmed V and J ends, which lost 0 bases and 2 bases, there was a span of 11 bases. The CDR3 totals 15 residues. CDR3 in DNA: TGTGCCAGCAGCGTAGGTCGACAGAGGCAAGAGACCCAGTACTTC. Protein product: CASSVGRQRQETQYF.

The chain links TRBV5-1 to TRBJ2-5; 7 bases match TRBD1. The CDR3 has 13 residues. Germline V lookup: CDR1 SGHRS, CDR2 YFSETQ. The V and J ends lost 4 bases and 4 bases, in that order; junction bases with no gene match: 4. The CDR3 spells CASSPGGRETQYF. The CDR3 DNA reads as TGCGCCAGCAGCCCAGGGGGTCGAGAGACCCAGTACTTC. Supplemented by reference TRBV5-1 and TRBJ2-5, the full variable domain reads KAGVTQTPRYLIKTRGQQVTLSCSPISGHRSVSWYQQTPGQGLQFLFEYFSETQRNKGNFPGRFSGRQFSNSRSEMNVSTLELGDSALYLCASSPGGRETQYFGPGTRLLVL.

The chain links TRBV27 to TRBJ1-6; weak D call: TRBD1 (5 bases). Germline V gene sequence: CDR1 MNHEY, CDR2 SMNVEV (reference sequence). Trimming cost V 2 bases and J 7 bases, with 9 bases left between them. This CDR3 has 14 residues. CDR3 coding DNA: TGTGCCAGCAGTTTAGGGGGAGGAAATTCACCCCTCCACTTT. Its translation: CASSLGGGNSPLHF.

The V and J genes are TRBV5-4 and TRBJ2-7, with 8 bases matching TRBD1. The CDR3 runs 16 residues. Germline trimming cut 4 bases from V and 0 bases from J; bases unmatched to any gene: 9. The germline gives CDR1 SGHNT, CDR2 YYREEE (reference sequence). This chain's CDR3 is CASSKDPGTGSYEQYF. The CDR3 region has the DNA TGTGCCAGCAGCAAGGACCCCGGGACAGGCTCCTACGAGCAGTACTTC.

This chain joins TRBV13 and TRBJ2-7, with a possible D match to TRBD1 (5 bases). The CDR3 runs 12 residues. The ends were cut back, 5 bases at V and 4 bases at J, with 9 bases in the middle. Germline values: CDR1 PRHDT, CDR2 FYEKMQ (reference sequence). Here the CDR3 DNA reads TGTGCCAGCAGCAGACAGAAATACGAGCAGTACTTC. This encodes CASSRQKYEQYF.

The chain combines TRBV12-5 with TRBJ2-1; 7 bases are shared with TRBD1. In germline, CDR1 is LGHNT, CDR2 FRNRAP. The junction had 2 bases not matched to a gene; V was cut back by 2 bases and J by 4 bases. The CDR3 spans 14 residues. Written as DNA, the CDR3 is TGTGCTAGTGGTTTGAGGGACAGATACAATGAGCAGTTCTTC. It yields the protein CASGLRDRYNEQFF.

This clone was found a few times. This chain joins TRBV28 and TRBJ1-2; possible D gene TRBD1, 6 bases. The V gene lost 8 bases and the J gene lost 8 bases, with 15 bases spanning the gap. The CDR3 is 12 residues long. CDR1 and CDR2 (germline): MDHEN, SYDVKM. In DNA, the CDR3 is TGTGCCAGCCGTCGGGGGGCAGGCGGCTACACCTTC. Its translation is CASRRGAGGYTF.

This chain joins TRBV14 and TRBJ2-3; TRBD1 aligns across 12 bases. The germline V gene has CDR1 SGHDN and CDR2 FVKESK. Trimming cost V 1 base and J 5 bases; bases outside gene matches: 10. CDR3 length equals 18 residues. CDR3 sequence (DNA): TGTGCCAGCAGCCAAGTAAGTTTGGGACAGGGGGCCGTAGATACGCAGTATTTT. Its translation is CASSQVSLGQGAVDTQYF.

This rearrangement joins TRBV2 to TRBJ2-2; D perhaps matches TRBD2 (5 bases). With 1 base removed from V and 0 bases from J, the gap between germline ends came to 9 bases. CDR3 size: 16 residues. CDR1 and CDR2 (germline): SNHLY, FYNNEI. This CDR3 reads CASSEGVGANTGELFF. The CDR3 DNA follows: TGTGCCAGCAGTGAAGGTGTGGGAGCGAACACCGGGGAGCTGTTTTTT. The entire variable domain, with the rest obtained from reference TRBV2 and TRBJ2-2, is as follows: EPEVTQTPSHQVTQMGQEVILRCVPISNHLYFYWYRQILGQKVEFLVSFYNNEISEKSEIFDDQFSVERPDGSNFTLKIRSTKLEDSAMYFCASSEGVGANTGELFFGEGSRLTVL.

V usage is TRBV6-1 and J usage is TRBJ1-5, with a weak D call TRBD1 (5 bases). Trimming left V 3 bases short and J 4 bases short, with 10 bases between. The CDR3 contains 14 residues. Germline lookup yields CDR1 MNHNS and CDR2 SASEGT. The CDR3 DNA reads as TGTGCCAGCAGTGACACAGGAGGGAATCAGCCCCAGCATTTT. Encoded protein: CASSDTGGNQPQHF.

The CDR3 DNA reads as TGTGCCAGCTTCTTAGCTGGCTACACCTTC. Protein product: CASFLAGYTF. The V call is TRBV28, the J call TRBJ1-2; no clear D gene. Germline loops: CDR1 MDHEN, CDR2 SYDVKM. The CDR3 runs to 10 residues. Between the trimmed V and J ends, which lost 8 bases and 7 bases, there was a span of 8 bases.

This clone was observed a single time. V usage is TRBV6-1 and J usage is TRBJ1-1; TRBD1 is a possible D gene (5 bases). The V and J ends lost 5 bases and 0 bases respectively, with 10 bases between them. The V gene's germline CDR1 is MNHNS and CDR2 SASEGT. The CDR3 has 14 residues. The CDR3 loop reads CASSWDFMNTEAFF. In DNA form, the CDR3 reads TGTGCCAGCAGTTGGGACTTCATGAACACTGAAGCTTTCTTT.

This clone was detected a few times. The chain couples TRBV28 to TRBJ2-3; 7 nucleotides agree with TRBD2. This CDR3 is built from 13 residues. Germline CDR1 is MDHEN and CDR2 is SYDVKM. The V gene end was trimmed by 6 bases and the J gene end by 6 bases; junction bases not matched to a gene: 6. In DNA, the CDR3 is TGTGCCAGCAGAGCGGGGTTCCGGGATACGCAGTATTTT. Protein product: CASRAGFRDTQYF. Complete variable domain (other parts from reference TRBV28 and TRBJ2-3): DVKVTQSSRYLVKRTGEKVFLECVQDMDHENMFWYRQDPGLGLRLIYFSYDVKMKEKGDIPEGYSVSREKKERFSLILESASTNQTSMYLCASRAGFRDTQYFGPGTRLTVL.

Details on this clone: One junction end does not reproduce the germline sequence, and a read error may be involved. The chain is built from TRBV11-3 and TRBJ2-3, with 9 positions matching TRBD1. Per the germline V gene, CDR1 is SGHNT and CDR2 is YENEEA. The CDR3 has 16 residues. The CDR3 region has the DNA TGTGCCGGCAGCCTAACCGGGACAGGGTTCCCAGATACGCAGTATTTT. It translates to CAGSLTGTGFPDTQYF.

CDR3: CASSRTGTYEQYF. The CDR3 region has the DNA TGTGCCAGCTCCAGGACAGGGACCTACGAGCAGTACTTC. The chain links TRBV7-8 to TRBJ2-7, with 8 bases fitting TRBD1. Germline V CDR1 and CDR2: SGHVS, FQNEAQ. The CDR3 consists of 13 residues. J gave up 2 bases and V 8 bases, and 5 bases lay outside the gene matches.